The clone carrying this TCR beta chain appeared once. Per the germline V gene, CDR1 is SNHLY and CDR2 is FYNNEI. The CDR3 spans 15 residues. Trimming stripped 6 bases from V and 2 bases from J, with 13 bases between. The sample belongs to a study of control samples from healthy donors and cancer patients. TCRdb's table, derived via immunoSEQ multiplex PCR, lists solely in-frame clones and lacks some. Of tens of thousands of clones in the sample, around 86% were seen once. The source of this sequence is a woman aged 45 to 65 in good health. V is TRBV2 and J is TRBJ2-2; TRBD2 might be the D (5 bases). Source material: blood. The CDR3 region is CASSPRDGNTGELFF. The CDR3 region has the DNA TGTGCCAGCAGCCCCCGGGATGGCAACACCGGGGAGCTGTTTTTT. Full variable domain (outside the CDR3, taken from reference TRBV2 and TRBJ2-2): EPEVTQTPSHQVTQMGQEVILRCVPISNHLYFYWYRQILGQKVEFLVSFYNNEISEKSEIFDDQFSVERPDGSNFTLKIRSTKLEDSAMYFCASSPRDGNTGELFFGEGSRLTVL.